Listed here are 20 T cell receptor beta chains from one sample, sequenced in a study of neurological immune-mediated disorders. TCRdb called the 5' RACE reads again in MiXCR, with one record for every CDR3 protein. The sample contains some 56,000 distinct CDR3 sequences, about 4.1% of which appear only once. Specimen: PBMCs. The receptors shown here come from a man in his sixties with multiple sclerosis.

The DNA of the CDR3 is TGTGCCAGCAGCTTCCATGCAACTAATGAAAAACTGTTTTTT. This translates into CASSFHATNEKLFF. The chain links TRBV7-9 to TRBJ1-4; D gene uncertain. Per germline, CDR1 SEHNR and CDR2 FQNEAQ (reference sequence). The CDR3 consists of 14 residues. Trimming removed 3 bases at V and 0 bases at J, with 5 bases between.

This clonotype was recorded at least ten times. This rearrangement joins TRBV5-1 to TRBJ2-3, with TRBD1 identical over 7 bases. The ends lost 1 base at V and 4 bases at J; junction bases unmatched: 6. Looked up from germline, CDR1 is SGHRS and CDR2 is YFSETQ. The CDR3 loop spans 15 amino acids. CDR3 sequence (DNA): TGCGCCAGCAGCTTGAGACAGGGATTTGCAGATACGCAGTATTTT. Translated, it gives CASSLRQGFADTQYF.

This clonotype has ten or more counts. This chain connects TRBV4-1 to TRBJ2-7; D perhaps matches TRBD2 (5 bases). In germline, CDR1 is MGHRA, CDR2 YSYEKL. The ends were cut back, 3 bases at V and 1 base at J, with 10 bases in the middle. The CDR3 spans 14 residues. The CDR3 loop is CASSQDGGSYEQYF. In DNA, the CDR3 is TGCGCCAGCAGCCAGGACGGCGGGTCCTACGAGCAGTACTTC.

This clonotype was counted at least ten times. The rearrangement links TRBV4-2 to TRBJ2-7; TRBD2 agrees at 9 bases. The CDR3 contains 16 residues. In germline, CDR1 is LGHNA, CDR2 YNFKEQ. V shed 0 bases, J shed 6 bases, and the junction held 9 bases outside the gene matches. This CDR3 is CASSQDRGGRAAEQYF. CDR3 bases: TGTGCCAGCAGCCAAGATCGTGGCGGGAGGGCTGCCGAGCAGTACTTC.

There are many counts of this clonotype. The gene calls are TRBV28 and TRBJ2-5; weak D call: TRBD1 (6 bases). V was shortened by 7 bases and J by 2 bases, with 8 bases between the two germline ends. Per germline, CDR1 MDHEN and CDR2 SYDVKM. The CDR3 has 12 amino acids. The CDR3 loop reads CASNRVQETQYF. The CDR3 DNA reads TGTGCCAGCAACAGGGTTCAAGAGACCCAGTACTTC.

This clonotype was recorded at least ten times. The chain joins TRBV20-1 to TRBJ1-1; D gene ambiguous. This CDR3 has 13 amino acids. Trimming took off 3 bases at V and 4 bases at J, with 12 bases between the two ends. The germline V gene has CDR1 DFQATT and CDR2 SNEGSKA (reference sequence). DNA of the CDR3: TGCAGTGCTAGTTTAGGGCAAATCACTGAAGCTTTCTTT. Protein: CSASLGQITEAFF.

This clonotype appeared a few times. The chain carries TRBV2 and TRBJ1-5, with a tentative D call TRBD1 (6 bases). Germline CDR1 and CDR2: SNHLY and FYNNEI. V was trimmed by 6 bases and J by 7 bases, leaving 19 bases between them. CDR3 length: 15 amino acids. This CDR3 is CASSGAGGAGQPQHF. The CDR3 nucleotides are TGTGCCAGCAGCGGGGCGGGGGGCGCCGGACAGCCCCAGCATTTT.

This clonotype was observed at least ten times. The chain combines TRBV9 with TRBJ1-2; D might be TRBD1 (6 bases). Trimming took 3 bases from V and 5 from J, leaving 8 bases between them. CDR1 is SGDLS and CDR2 is YYNGEE in the germline V gene. The CDR3 contains 12 residues. The CDR3, as DNA: TGTGCCAGCAGCGCAGGGGAGTATGGCTACACCTTC. The encoded protein is CASSAGEYGYTF.

This clonotype was recorded at least ten times. V and J are TRBV20-1 and TRBJ1-1, with D possibly matching TRBD1 (5 bases). Deletions cut 6 bases from V and 1 base from J, with 12 bases between. This CDR3 has 13 amino acids. Per germline, CDR1 DFQATT and CDR2 SNEGSKA (reference sequence). The CDR3 spells CSAAGLGNTEAFF. For the CDR3, the DNA is TGCAGTGCCGCGGGACTGGGGAACACTGAAGCTTTCTTT.

Ten or more counts support this clonotype. This chain links TRBV15 with TRBJ2-7; no reliable D call. Germline V gene sequence: CDR1 LNHNV, CDR2 YYDKDF (reference sequence). The CDR3 loop spans 13 amino acids. Trimming stripped 3 bases from V and 0 bases from J, with 6 bases between. The CDR3 sequence: CATSSYDSYEQYF. Written as DNA, the CDR3 is TGTGCCACCAGCAGCTACGACTCCTACGAGCAGTACTTC.

The table lists this clonotype with a few counts. The chain is built from TRBV20-1 and TRBJ2-3; perhaps TRBD1 as D (6 bases). Deletions cut 1 base from V and 2 bases from J, with 13 bases between. The CDR3 sequence is 15 residues long. Germline CDR1 and CDR2: DFQATT and SNEGSKA (reference sequence). DNA for the CDR3: TGCAGTGCTAGAGCGGGACAAACCTACACAGATACGCAGTATTTT. This codes for CSARAGQTYTDTQYF.

This clonotype was observed many times. V and J are TRBV20-1 and TRBJ1-6; 8 nucleotides align to TRBD1. Germline CDR1 and CDR2: DFQATT and SNEGSKA (reference sequence). J gave up 0 bases and V 4 bases, and 2 bases lay outside the gene matches. The CDR3 runs to 15 residues. CDR3: CSATTGGSYNSPLHF. DNA of the CDR3: TGCAGTGCTACTACAGGGGGCTCCTATAATTCACCCCTCCACTTT.

The sample holds many counts of this clonotype. This chain connects TRBV6-6 to TRBJ1-5; D not resolved. Per the germline V gene, CDR1 is MNHNY and CDR2 is SVGAGI (reference sequence). This CDR3 comprises 12 residues. V lost 4 bases and J 5 bases, leaving 6 bases between the germline ends. The CDR3 reads CASSSWDQPQHF. DNA of the CDR3: TGTGCCAGCAGTTCGTGGGATCAGCCCCAGCATTTT.

This clonotype was seen ten or more times. This sequence joins TRBV7-3 and TRBJ1-1; D gene ambiguous. The CDR3 is 13 amino acids. Germline CDR1 SGHTA, CDR2 FQGTGA. V was pared by 1 base and J by 1 base, with 4 bases between. The DNA of the CDR3 is TGTGCCAGCAGCTTAAGTAGGAACACTGAAGCTTTCTTT. It specifies CASSLSRNTEAFF.

This clonotype was recorded at least ten times. The chain employs TRBV15 and TRBJ2-1; D might be TRBD2 (5 bases). CDR3 length: 15 residues. From germline, CDR1 is LNHNV and CDR2 YYDKDF (reference sequence). Between the trimmed V and J ends, which lost 5 bases and 3 bases, there was a span of 14 bases. DNA for the CDR3: TGTGCCACCAGCCCCCCCCGGGGTATCTACAATGAGCAGTTCTTC. Translated, it gives CATSPPRGIYNEQFF.

This clonotype appeared many times. This chain's CDR3 is CSAPPQGLAGGYEQFF. In DNA form, the CDR3 reads TGCAGTGCCCCTCCACAGGGACTAGCGGGAGGGTATGAGCAGTTCTTC. The V and J genes are TRBV20-1 and TRBJ2-1; 16 bases match TRBD2. Germline-derived CDR1 and CDR2 are DFQATT and SNEGSKA (reference sequence). The junction had 10 bases not matched to a gene; V was cut back by 6 bases and J by 8 bases. The CDR3 totals 16 residues.

This clonotype appeared many times. The V gene is TRBV28, the J gene TRBJ2-2; the D gene could be TRBD1 or TRBD2 (5 bases each). The ends were cut back, 3 bases at V and 8 bases at J, with 13 bases in the middle. The CDR3 contains 14 residues. Germline V gives CDR1 MDHEN, CDR2 SYDVKM. CDR3: CASSLGPPRGELFF. DNA of the CDR3: TGTGCCAGCAGTTTGGGACCCCCGCGAGGGGAGCTGTTTTTT.

This clonotype was found many times. The chain employs TRBV25-1 and TRBJ1-1; 12 positions match TRBD1. J gave up 1 base and V 5 bases, and 11 bases lay outside the gene matches. The CDR3 extends over 18 amino acids. The V gene's germline CDR1 is MGHDK and CDR2 SYGVNS. CDR3 loop: CASSLTPGQGARNTEAFF. CDR3 coding DNA: TGTGCCAGCAGTCTTACACCGGGACAGGGGGCCCGGAACACTGAAGCTTTCTTT.

This clonotype showed up many times. In DNA form, the CDR3 reads TGCAGTGCTAGTATCTTAGTTGGAGAGACCCAGTACTTC. Protein product: CSASILVGETQYF. The chain combines TRBV20-1 with TRBJ2-5; D is unresolved. Germline CDR1 reads DFQATT; CDR2 reads SNEGSKA (reference sequence). V was trimmed by 3 bases and J by 4 bases, leaving 12 bases between them. The CDR3 loop spans 13 amino acids.

In its sample, this clonotype was seen once. A much larger clone is a single base away; this may be a read error. The chain recombines TRBV6-6 with TRBJ1-1; D perhaps matches TRBD1 (6 bases). The germline V gene encodes CDR1 MNHNY and CDR2 SVGAGI (reference sequence). This CDR3 has 11 residues. The CDR3, as DNA: TGTGTCAGCAGGGTGGGGACAGAAGCTTTCTTT. This sequence encodes CVSRVGTEAFF.